These 28 T cell receptor beta chains came from one sample sequenced in a study of cytomegalovirus exposure and HLA in healthy donors (dated 2017 in TCRdb). The library was produced with the immunoSEQ multiplex PCR assay. For the multiplex PCR, a mixture combining 60 forward primers for TCR Vbeta segments and 13 reverse primers for TCR Jbeta segments was used. The source is immuneACCESS, and TCRdb retained only in-frame sequences with V and J called. Part of the clones is not carried over; for the studies checked, unresolved V genes explain less than half of this, and the remainder is unexplained. The sample's table covers around 140,000 clones. 1.5% to 2% of the sample rests with the top ten. What was sequenced was PBMCs. These receptors all come from a woman in her 40s in good health and CMV-seropositive.

The V and J genes are TRBV7-3 and TRBJ1-5; TRBD1 matches 9 bases. Germline CDR1 is SGHTA and CDR2 is FQGTGA. This CDR3 comprises 22 residues. Unmatched junction bases numbered 23, after V lost 5 bases and J lost 0 bases. CDR3 region: CASSPLKTGQGMSLYSNQPQHF. The CDR3 bases are TGTGCCAGCAGCCCCCTCAAGACGGGACAGGGAATGAGTCTTTATAGCAATCAGCCCCAGCATTTT.

V usage is TRBV9 and J usage is TRBJ2-3; D is undetermined. Germline lookup yields CDR1 SGDLS and CDR2 YYNGEE. Trimming cost V 0 bases and J 0 bases, with 8 bases left between them. The CDR3 is 15 amino acids. Written as DNA, the CDR3 is TGTGCCAGCAGCGTAGGAGGATCCAGCACAGATACGCAGTATTTT. Encoded protein: CASSVGGSSTDTQYF.

The chain recombines TRBV10-2 with TRBJ2-7; 10 bases line up with TRBD1. Germline CDR1 reads WSHSY; CDR2 reads SAAADI. The V gene end was trimmed by 7 bases and the J gene end by 7 bases; junction bases not matched to a gene: 10. CDR3 size: 14 residues. In nucleotides, the CDR3 is TGCGCCAGCAAGCCGGGACAGGGGTTGCGGGAGCAGTACTTC. Protein product: CASKPGQGLREQYF.

The V gene is TRBV5-4, the J gene TRBJ2-7; 7 bases align to TRBD1. CDR1 and CDR2 (germline): SGHNT, YYREEE (reference sequence). The CDR3 sequence is 15 residues long. The V segment lost 2 bases and the J segment 0 bases; nucleotides outside the gene matches: 5. This CDR3 is CASSFGDSTSYEQYF. CDR3 coding DNA: TGTGCCAGCAGCTTTGGGGACAGTACCTCCTACGAGCAGTACTTC.

V gene TRBV7-3 combines with J gene TRBJ1-2, with D maybe TRBD1 (6 bases). The CDR3 has 15 amino acids. V shed 5 bases and J shed 4 bases, with 17 bases lying between them. Germline V gives CDR1 SGHTA, CDR2 FQGTGA. CDR3 DNA: TGTGCCAGCAGCCCCCGGGGTGGGGGCGGCTATGGCTACACCTTC. This translates into CASSPRGGGGYGYTF.

The chain recombines TRBV28 with TRBJ2-7; the match to TRBD2 covers 7 bases. In germline, CDR1 is MDHEN, CDR2 SYDVKM. The CDR3 runs to 14 residues. The J segment lost 3 bases and the V segment lost 5 bases, leaving 7 bases of the junction unmatched. DNA of the CDR3: TGTGCCAGCAGTCCGGGACTACCGAACTACGAGCAGTACTTC. This encodes CASSPGLPNYEQYF.

This chain connects TRBV7-8 to TRBJ2-3, with D perhaps TRBD1 (7 bases). The CDR3 contains 18 residues. The germline CDR1 and CDR2 sequences are SGHVS and FQNEAQ. V dropped 2 bases and J dropped 5 bases, with 23 bases sitting between them. The CDR3 DNA is TGTGCCAGCAGCTTACAGGGGGGATCAAGATCCCGAAGAGATACGCAGTATTTT. Residues: CASSLQGGSRSRRDTQYF. Complete variable domain (other parts from reference TRBV7-8 and TRBJ2-3): GAGVSQSPRYKVAKRGQDVALRCDPISGHVSLFWYQQALGQGPEFLTYFQNEAQLDKSGLPSDRFFAERPEGSVSTLKIQRTQQEDSAVYLCASSLQGGSRSRRDTQYFGPGTRLTVL.

This chain connects TRBV6-5 to TRBJ1-1, with unresolved D. The CDR3 runs 13 residues. The V gene's germline CDR1 is MNHEY and CDR2 SVGAGI. V was trimmed by 7 bases and J by 6 bases, leaving 15 bases between them. The CDR3, as DNA: TGTGCCAGCACCCCAGGATCCCCCCCTGAAGCTTTCTTT. The encoded protein is CASTPGSPPEAFF.

The V gene is TRBV10-3, the J gene TRBJ2-7; 10 bases fit TRBD1. Losses at the gene ends were 3 bases for V and 6 bases for J; bases not matched to a gene: 8. The CDR3 is 15 residues long. Germline-derived CDR1 and CDR2 are ENHRY and SYGVKD. This CDR3 reads CAISETGTGAIEQYF. CDR3 DNA sequence: TGTGCCATCAGTGAAACCGGGACAGGGGCTATCGAGCAGTACTTC.

The chain joins TRBV5-1 to TRBJ2-1, with D hard to call. V lost 6 bases to trimming and J lost 7 bases, with 20 bases between them. The CDR3 covers 15 residues. Germline CDR1 is SGHRS and CDR2 is YFSETQ. Here the CDR3 reads CASNPTLGTGNEQFF. The CDR3 DNA reads as TGCGCCAGCAACCCCACCCTGGGTACCGGGAATGAGCAGTTCTTC.

V gene TRBV6-1 combines with J gene TRBJ1-2, with D possibly matching TRBD1 (6 bases). The CDR3 spans 13 residues. Germline loops: CDR1 MNHNS, CDR2 SASEGT. Trimming removed 1 base from V and 13 bases from J, with 16 bases in between. The CDR3 nucleotides are TGTGCCAGCAGTGAAGGTGACAGGACTAGCATCACCTTC. Translation gives CASSEGDRTSITF.

CDR3 protein: CASSVEAPSTDAGELFF. The DNA of the CDR3 is TGTGCCAGCAGCGTAGAGGCCCCTTCCACAGATGCCGGGGAGCTGTTTTTT. The V gene is TRBV9, the J gene TRBJ2-2, with no clear D. The germline CDR1 and CDR2 sequences are SGDLS and YYNGEE. V lost 0 bases and J lost 6, with 18 bases in between. The CDR3 has 17 amino acids.

The rearrangement joins TRBV7-9 to TRBJ2-7, with D possibly TRBD1 on 6 matching bases. Per the germline V gene, CDR1 is SEHNR and CDR2 is FQNEAQ (reference sequence). V gave up 6 bases and J gave up 0 bases, with 15 bases separating them. This CDR3 region has 15 residues. The CDR3 region has the DNA TGTGCCAGCAGTATACAGGGAATTAGCTCCTACGAGCAGTACTTC. This codes for CASSIQGISSYEQYF. The full variable domain, with the rest looked up from reference TRBV7-9 and TRBJ2-7, is DTGVSQNPRHKITKRGQNVTFRCDPISEHNRLYWYRQTLGQGPEFLTYFQNEAQLEKSRLLSDRFSAERPKGSFSTLEIQRTEQGDSAMYLCASSIQGISSYEQYFGPGTRLTVT.

This chain links TRBV10-1 with TRBJ2-5, with D possibly matching TRBD2 (5 bases). Germline assignment: CDR1 WNHNN and CDR2 SYGVQD (reference sequence). The CDR3 spans 13 residues. The V gene lost 6 bases and the J gene lost 6 bases, with 14 bases spanning the gap. The CDR3 protein is CASRADLGKTQYF. CDR3 nucleotides: TGCGCCAGCAGGGCGGACTTGGGAAAGACCCAGTACTTC.

V is TRBV5-4 and J is TRBJ2-7; 7 positions agree with TRBD1. Germline values: CDR1 SGHNT, CDR2 YYREEE (reference sequence). The length of the CDR3 is 16 residues. V shed 4 bases, J shed 1 base, and the junction held 11 bases outside the gene matches. The CDR3 DNA reads TGTGCCAGCAGCGCTGGTCAGACAGGGAAATCCTACGAGCAGTACTTC. Its protein is CASSAGQTGKSYEQYF.

This chain uses TRBV6-6 with TRBJ1-3; 7 nucleotides line up with TRBD1. The V segment lost 6 bases and the J segment 0 bases; nucleotides outside the gene matches: 5. The CDR3 consists of 15 residues. From germline, CDR1 is MNHNY and CDR2 SVGAGI (reference sequence). The CDR3 here is CASRLQGSSGNTIYF. Written as DNA, the CDR3 is TGTGCCAGCAGGCTACAGGGGAGCTCTGGAAACACCATATATTTT.

Regarding this clone: Sequence at one end of the junction differs from germline and may be a read error. This chain joins TRBV7-7 and TRBJ1-1, with D tentatively TRBD1 (5 bases). The length of the CDR3 is 13 residues. Germline CDR1 SSHAT, CDR2 FNYEAQ (reference sequence). DNA of the CDR3: TGTGCTAGCAGCTTAGATCAGGGTTCTGAAGCTTTCTTT. It translates to CASSLDQGSEAFF.

The CDR3 bases are TGTGCCAGCAGCTTATCTTGGTTCAGGGGGCCCTACAATGAGCAGTTCTTC. This translates into CASSLSWFRGPYNEQFF. The chain is built from TRBV7-8 and TRBJ2-1; 8 nucleotides agree with TRBD1. The trim removed 2 bases at V and 2 bases at J, leaving 8 bases unmatched. CDR3 size: 17 residues. CDR1 SGHVS and CDR2 FQNEAQ come from the germline V gene.

The chain joins TRBV4-3 to TRBJ2-1; 8 bases agree with TRBD2. Germline V lookup: CDR1 LGHNA, CDR2 YSLEER. The J segment lost 3 bases and the V segment lost 4 bases, leaving 8 bases of the junction unmatched. This CDR3 contains 16 residues. CDR3 DNA sequence: TGCGCCAGCAGCCGGATGGGTAGCGGGGTCTACAATGAGCAGTTCTTC. This sequence encodes CASSRMGSGVYNEQFF.

The chain combines TRBV5-4 with TRBJ2-7; TRBD1 agrees at 8 bases. The CDR3 runs 14 residues. The J segment lost 4 bases and the V segment lost 4 bases, leaving 7 bases of the junction unmatched. CDR1 is SGHNT, CDR2 YYREEE, per germline (reference sequence). CDR3 protein: CASSLRQGRYEQYF. The CDR3 DNA reads TGTGCCAGCAGCCTCCGACAGGGGAGGTACGAGCAGTACTTC.

This sequence joins TRBV4-3 and TRBJ2-5, with TRBD1 identical over 7 bases. The DNA end is a closer match to TRBJ2-7, so the J assignment may be wrong. The V gene's germline CDR1 is LGHNA and CDR2 YSLEER. The CDR3 is made up of 12 amino acids. CDR3 sequence (DNA): TGCGCCAGCAGCCACAGGGGGAGCGAGCAGTACTTC. Protein sequence: CASSHRGSEQYF.

The chain links TRBV13 to TRBJ1-1; TRBD1 aligns across 8 bases. After removal of 1 base from V and 4 bases from J, the junction contained 5 bases not matched to a gene. The length of the CDR3 is 15 residues. Germline-derived CDR1 and CDR2 are PRHDT and FYEKMQ (reference sequence). CDR3 sequence: CASSLAQGATTEAFF. DNA for the CDR3: TGTGCCAGCAGCTTAGCCCAGGGGGCGACCACTGAAGCTTTCTTT.

The V and J genes are TRBV28 and TRBJ2-1; 8 bases are a match to TRBD2. The germline V gene has CDR1 MDHEN and CDR2 SYDVKM. The V segment lost 3 bases and the J segment 7 bases; nucleotides outside the gene matches: 5. The CDR3 loop spans 14 amino acids. The CDR3 reads CASSFGGGRNEQFF. CDR3 coding DNA: TGTGCCAGCAGTTTTGGCGGGGGGAGAAATGAGCAGTTCTTC.

This chain uses TRBV18 with TRBJ2-6; weak D call: TRBD2 (6 bases). The V and J ends lost 3 bases and 12 bases respectively, with 12 bases between them. The CDR3 sequence is 13 residues long. Germline values: CDR1 KGHSH, CDR2 LQKENI. CDR3 sequence reads: CASSPMGEVVLTF. The CDR3 DNA sequence: TGTGCCAGCTCACCCATGGGGGAGGTCGTCCTGACTTTC. Full variable domain (remainder filled in from reference TRBV18 and TRBJ2-6): NAGVMQNPRHLVRRRGQEARLRCSPMKGHSHVYWYRQLPEEGLKFMVYLQKENIIDESGMPKERFSAEFPKEGPSILRIQQVVRGDSAAYFCASSPMGEVVLTFGAGSRLTVL.

This chain links TRBV7-9 with TRBJ2-3; D is perhaps TRBD2 (6 bases). V gave up 5 bases and J gave up 5 bases, with 14 bases separating them. The CDR3 extends over 14 amino acids. The germline V gene encodes CDR1 SEHNR and CDR2 FQNEAQ (reference sequence). DNA for the CDR3: TGTGCCAGCAGCCCCGGGGTGGAGGGAGATACGCAGTATTTT. Amino acid sequence: CASSPGVEGDTQYF.

The rearrangement joins TRBV29-1 to TRBJ1-1, with 8 bases fitting TRBD1. The CDR3 runs 18 residues. Germline V gene sequence: CDR1 SQVTM, CDR2 ANQGSEA. J lost 0 bases, V lost 5 bases, and 17 bases had no gene match. CDR3 in amino acids: CSVFSPGQGRFMNTEAFF. The CDR3 DNA follows: TGCAGCGTTTTCTCCCCAGGACAGGGTCGGTTCATGAACACTGAAGCTTTCTTT.

The chain has TRBV28 and TRBJ1-1; 9 bases match TRBD1. This CDR3 has 15 amino acids. The germline gives CDR1 MDHEN, CDR2 SYDVKM. The V gene end was trimmed by 1 base and the J gene end by 3 bases; junction bases not matched to a gene: 3. The CDR3 DNA sequence: TGTGCCAGCAGTTTATTACGACAGGGGGACACTGAAGCTTTCTTT. It yields the protein CASSLLRQGDTEAFF.

V is TRBV7-8 and J is TRBJ1-5, with 8 positions matching TRBD1. Germline lookup yields CDR1 SGHVS and CDR2 FQNEAQ. The CDR3 has 14 residues. V lost 2 bases and J lost 4; bases outside the gene matches: 1. In DNA form, the CDR3 reads TGTGCCAGCAGCTTACAGGGGGCGAATCAGCCCCAGCATTTT. Protein product: CASSLQGANQPQHF. Together with reference TRBV7-8 and TRBJ1-5, the CDR3 gives the full variable domain: GAGVSQSPRYKVAKRGQDVALRCDPISGHVSLFWYQQALGQGPEFLTYFQNEAQLDKSGLPSDRFFAERPEGSVSTLKIQRTQQEDSAVYLCASSLQGANQPQHFGDGTRLSIL.